The rows below give T cell receptor beta chains drawn from one sample of a study of blood T cell repertoires in COVID-19. Data came from immunoSEQ multiplex PCR; TCRdb stores just in-frame clones and leaves some out. Among roughly 200,000 clones listed, 82% were seen once. What was sequenced was peripheral blood. Every receptor here comes from a woman older than 75 with COVID-19, enrolled during active disease. CDR3s include the opening cysteine and the closing phenylalanine or tryptophan. The D gene is left open where the match is weak. The size entry is marked missing in some rows and otherwise reads once, few, many or a size class.

size: NA
V: TRBV7-2
J: TRBJ2-3
D: NA
CDR3: CASSLIGSPTDTQYF
DNA: TGTGCCAGCAGCTTAATCGGTTCTCCCACAGATACGCAGTATTTT

size: NA
V: TRBV7-9
J: TRBJ1-4
D: TRBD1
CDR3: CASSSFSGGEKLFF
DNA: TGTGCCAGCAGCTCATTTTCAGGGGGCGAAAAACTGTTTTTT

size: NA
V: TRBV19
J: TRBJ1-2
D: TRBD1
CDR3: CASSTSGQQTGYTF
DNA: TGTGCCAGTAGTACCTCGGGACAGCAGACGGGCTACACCTTC

size: NA
V: TRBV19
J: TRBJ1-5
D: NA
CDR3: CASSIADYSNQPQHF
DNA: TGTGCCAGTAGTATCGCAGATTATAGCAATCAGCCCCAGCATTTT

size: NA
V: TRBV29-1
J: TRBJ2-1
D: NA
CDR3: CSVGQGGYNEQFF
DNA: TGCAGCGTTGGACAGGGAGGCTACAATGAGCAGTTCTTC

size: NA
V: TRBV6-5
J: TRBJ2-7
D: NA
CDR3: CASSYSQGNEQYF
DNA: TGTGCCAGCAGTTACTCCCAGGGGAACGAGCAGTACTTC

size: few
V: TRBV10-1
J: TRBJ1-5
D: TRBD1
CDR3: CASSRQGEEPQHF
DNA: TGCGCCAGCAGTCGACAGGGTGAGGAGCCCCAGCATTTT

size: once
V: TRBV7-2
J: TRBJ2-1
D: TRBD2
CDR3: CASSLEGTSQYNEQFF
DNA: TGTGCCAGCAGCTTAGAAGGGACTAGTCAATACAATGAGCAGTTCTTC

size: NA
V: TRBV11-2
J: TRBJ1-2
D: NA
CDR3: CASSLAGTPEGYTF
DNA: TGTGCCAGCAGCTTAGCCGGGACACCCGAAGGCTACACCTTC

size: many
V: TRBV2
J: TRBJ2-2
D: TRBD2
CDR3: CASSASGGLNTGELFF
DNA: TGTGCCAGCAGCGCGAGCGGGGGGCTGAACACCGGGGAGCTGTTTTTT

size: NA
V: TRBV10-1
J: TRBJ2-7
D: NA
CDR3: CASSESVGPNSYEQYF
DNA: TGCGCCAGCAGTGAGTCTGTGGGGCCCAACTCCTACGAGCAGTACTTC

size: NA
V: TRBV2
J: TRBJ1-1
D: NA
CDR3: CASSGGWGFGAFF
DNA: TGTGCCAGCAGCGGAGGGTGGGGGTTCGGAGCTTTCTTT

size: NA
V: TRBV24-1
J: TRBJ1-5
D: NA
CDR3: CATSEGGGQPQHF
DNA: TGTGCCACCAGTGAGGGAGGGGGACAGCCCCAGCATTTT

size: few
V: TRBV2
J: TRBJ1-5
D: NA
CDR3: CASQQGMSHQPQHF
DNA: TGTGCCAGCCAGCAGGGGATGAGTCATCAGCCCCAGCATTTT

size: NA
V: TRBV6-5
J: TRBJ2-1
D: NA
CDR3: CASRTSGYEQFF
DNA: TGTGCCAGCAGGACTAGTGGCTATGAGCAGTTCTTC

size: NA
V: TRBV7-9
J: TRBJ1-1
D: NA
CDR3: CASSLEGTAEAFF
DNA: TGTGCCAGCAGCTTAGAGGGGACTGCTGAAGCTTTCTTT

size: NA
V: TRBV2
J: TRBJ2-4
D: NA
CDR3: CASRKSSARAKNIQYF
DNA: TGTGCCAGCAGGAAGTCTTCGGCTAGAGCCAAAAACATTCAGTACTTC

size: few
V: TRBV9
J: TRBJ1-4
D: TRBD1
CDR3: CASSETGVGEKLFF
DNA: TGTGCCAGCAGCGAAACAGGGGTGGGGGAAAAACTGTTTTTT

size: NA
V: TRBV18
J: TRBJ2-1
D: NA
CDR3: CASSPPSGGTYNEQFF
DNA: TGTGCCAGCTCACCACCATCCGGGGGAACCTACAATGAGCAGTTCTTC

size: NA
V: TRBV5-4
J: TRBJ2-7
D: NA
CDR3: CASSLDPEDEQYF
DNA: TGTGCCAGCAGCTTGGACCCGGAGGACGAGCAGTACTTC

size: NA
V: TRBV19
J: TRBJ1-1
D: NA
CDR3: CASSIGGLGGTEAFF
DNA: TGTGCCAGTAGTATAGGGGGACTCGGCGGGACTGAAGCTTTCTTT

size: NA
V: TRBV4-2
J: TRBJ2-7
D: NA
CDR3: CASSQEVVAASYEQYF
DNA: TGTGCCAGCAGCCAAGAGGTGGTAGCGGCCTCCTACGAGCAGTACTTC

size: NA
V: TRBV24-1
J: TRBJ2-1
D: TRBD2
CDR3: CATSGPRTSGFSYNEQFF
DNA: TGTGCCACCAGTGGTCCCCGGACTAGCGGGTTCTCCTACAATGAGCAGTTCTTC

size: NA
V: TRBV5-6
J: TRBJ1-1
D: NA
CDR3: CASSSALGTTLNTEAFF
DNA: TGTGCCAGCAGCTCGGCCTTAGGGACAACCCTGAACACTGAAGCTTTCTTT

size: NA
V: TRBV30
J: TRBJ2-6
D: NA
CDR3: CAWRAGFSGANVLTF
DNA: TGTGCCTGGAGGGCGGGGTTCTCTGGGGCCAACGTCCTGACTTTC

size: NA
V: TRBV5-6
J: TRBJ2-7
D: TRBD2
CDR3: CASSFDTSGTLGSYEQYF
DNA: TGTGCCAGCAGCTTCGATACTAGCGGGACCCTGGGCTCCTACGAGCAGTACTTC

size: few
V: TRBV11-2
J: TRBJ2-2
D: NA
CDR3: CASAPGQNTGELFF
DNA: TGTGCCAGCGCCCCGGGACAGAACACCGGGGAGCTGTTTTTT

size: NA
V: TRBV6-5
J: TRBJ2-7
D: TRBD1
CDR3: CASSYSDRGVYEQYF
DNA: TGTGCCAGCAGTTACTCGGACAGGGGGGTCTACGAGCAGTACTTC

size: NA
V: TRBV6-2/TRBV6-3
J: TRBJ1-2
D: TRBD1
CDR3: CASSSDRGGGYTF
DNA: TGTGCCAGCAGCTCCGACAGGGGAGGTGGCTACACCTTC

size: NA
V: TRBV28
J: TRBJ2-7
D: TRBD1
CDR3: CASSSLGTGTFYEQYF
DNA: TGTGCCAGCAGTTCCCTTGGGACAGGGACCTTCTACGAGCAGTACTTC

size: NA
V: TRBV21-1
J: TRBJ2-5
D: NA
CDR3: CASSPARKERAVQETQYF
DNA: TGTGCCAGCAGCCCCGCGAGGAAGGAGCGGGCCGTTCAAGAGACCCAGTACTTC

size: NA
V: TRBV6-2/TRBV6-3
J: TRBJ2-1
D: TRBD2
CDR3: CASSYSLLAGNEQFF
DNA: TGTGCCAGCAGTTACTCCCTCCTAGCGGGAAATGAGCAGTTCTTC

size: NA
V: TRBV12-3/TRBV12-4
J: TRBJ1-2
D: NA
CDR3: CASSWGLPHF
DNA: TGTGCCAGCAGTTGGGGCCTTCCTCACTTC

size: NA
V: TRBV5-1
J: TRBJ1-4
D: NA
CDR3: CASSFGSANEKLFF
DNA: TGCGCCAGCAGCTTCGGCAGCGCTAATGAAAAACTGTTTTTT

size: NA
V: TRBV5-1
J: TRBJ1-2
D: NA
CDR3: CASSFPSDGYTF
DNA: TGCGCCAGCAGCTTCCCCTCGGATGGCTACACCTTC

size: NA
V: TRBV10-3
J: TRBJ1-2
D: NA
CDR3: CAISDGGAGGYTF
DNA: TGTGCCATCAGTGACGGCGGGGCCGGTGGCTACACCTTC

size: few
V: TRBV11-2
J: TRBJ1-1
D: NA
CDR3: CASSLSGSGRNTEAFF
DNA: TGTGCCAGCAGCTTAAGTGGGTCAGGCAGGAACACTGAAGCTTTCTTT

size: NA
V: TRBV7-8
J: TRBJ1-3
D: NA
CDR3: CASSFRHQGGNTIYF
DNA: TGTGCCAGCAGCTTCCGCCATCAGGGTGGGAACACCATATATTTT

size: NA
V: TRBV4-1
J: TRBJ2-7
D: TRBD1
CDR3: CASSPPGRGNNEQYF
DNA: TGCGCCAGCAGCCCTCCGGGCAGGGGGAACAACGAGCAGTACTTC

size: NA
V: TRBV7-8
J: TRBJ2-7
D: TRBD2
CDR3: CASSLVSSGGGYSYEQYF
DNA: TGTGCCAGCAGCTTAGTATCTAGCGGGGGGGGATACTCCTACGAGCAGTACTTC

size: NA
V: TRBV5-1
J: TRBJ2-6
D: TRBD2
CDR3: CASDASGRTSGANVLTF
DNA: TGCGCCAGCGACGCTAGCGGGAGGACCTCTGGGGCCAACGTCCTGACTTTC

size: NA
V: TRBV30
J: TRBJ1-2
D: NA
CDR3: CAWSLTGREGYTF
DNA: TGTGCCTGGAGTTTGACTGGGCGGGAGGGCTACACCTTC

size: few
V: TRBV3-1/TRBV3-2
J: TRBJ2-7
D: TRBD1
CDR3: CASSPLDRGSYEQYF
DNA: TGTGCCAGCAGCCCGCTAGACAGGGGGAGCTACGAGCAGTACTTC

size: NA
V: TRBV29-1
J: TRBJ1-1
D: NA
CDR3: CSVYSTPGYQAFF
DNA: TGCAGCGTCTACAGCACACCAGGTTACCAAGCTTTCTTT

size: NA
V: TRBV7-2
J: TRBJ1-2
D: TRBD1
CDR3: CASSLGQGWGYTF
DNA: TGTGCCAGCAGCTTGGGACAGGGTTGGGGCTACACCTTC

size: NA
V: TRBV18
J: TRBJ1-1
D: NA
CDR3: CASSPLGGSGEAFF
DNA: TGTGCCAGCTCGCCCCTCGGGGGATCGGGTGAAGCTTTCTTT

size: once
V: TRBV7-2
J: TRBJ1-2
D: NA
CDR3: CASSSYLGGDDYGYTF
DNA: TGTGCCAGCAGCTCATACCTCGGAGGGGATGACTATGGCTACACCTTC

size: NA
V: TRBV27
J: TRBJ1-2
D: TRBD1
CDR3: CASSLSYRGRDGYTF
DNA: TGTGCCAGCAGTTTATCGTACAGGGGGAGGGATGGCTACACCTTC